One sample yielded the 30 T cell receptor beta chains listed below, sequenced in a study of shared clonotypes between healthy human individuals. Sequenced by immunoSEQ multiplex PCR; TCRdb stores in-frame clones only, minus some. Altogether around 2.5 million clones are present, over 85% being singletons, with the ten largest covering about 0.34%. Sequencing was carried out using naive CD4+ T cells from PBMCs. Sample subset: CD45RA+ positively selected. The receptors shown here come from a man between 18 and 35 years old in good health. Some clones in this sample may be carry-over from other donors' samples.

The chain recombines TRBV2 with TRBJ2-1; the D gene could be TRBD1 or TRBD2 (5 bases each). This CDR3 has 12 amino acids. CDR1 and CDR2 (germline): SNHLY, FYNNEI. V dropped 4 bases and J dropped 15 bases, with 16 bases sitting between them. CDR3 DNA sequence: TGTGCCAGCAGTGGCGACGGGACCGTTGGGTTCTTC. Residues: CASSGDGTVGFF.

Details on this clone: The same CDR3 also results from other DNA sequences found in this sample. V and J are TRBV5-1 and TRBJ1-1; no firm D call. The CDR3 length is 14 residues. Germline V gene data show CDR1 as SGHRS and CDR2 as YFSETQ. The V and J ends lost 0 bases and 4 bases respectively, with 10 bases between them. CDR3 DNA: TGCGCCAGCAGCTTGGGCGGCGGGAGCACTGAAGCTTTCTTT. As protein: CASSLGGGSTEAFF. The whole variable domain, remainder taken from reference TRBV5-1 and TRBJ1-1, is KAGVTQTPRYLIKTRGQQVTLSCSPISGHRSVSWYQQTPGQGLQFLFEYFSETQRNKGNFPGRFSGRQFSNSRSEMNVSTLELGDSALYLCASSLGGGSTEAFFGQGTRLTVV.

This clone was seen only once. The chain is built from TRBV28 and TRBJ2-7; 11 nucleotides align to TRBD2. Trimming removed 5 bases from V and 3 bases from J; junction bases left unmatched: 3. The length of the CDR3 is 14 residues. CDR1 is MDHEN, CDR2 SYDVKM, per germline. CDR3 residues: CASSQTSGDYEQYF. DNA for the CDR3: TGTGCCAGCAGTCAGACTAGCGGGGACTACGAGCAGTACTTC.

The rearrangement joins TRBV18 to TRBJ1-1; D remains ambiguous. V was trimmed by 2 bases and J by 1 base, leaving 8 bases between them. This CDR3 comprises 14 residues. Germline V gene data show CDR1 as KGHSH and CDR2 as LQKENI. CDR3 sequence (DNA): TGTGCCAGCTCACCAGCGCTTACGAACACTGAAGCTTTCTTT. Its translation: CASSPALTNTEAFF.

This clone was observed a single time. This rearrangement joins TRBV10-3 to TRBJ2-2; the D gene is possibly TRBD2 (6 bases). CDR3 size: 15 residues. Germline V gene lookup returns CDR1 ENHRY and CDR2 SYGVKD. The ends were cut back, 3 bases at V and 1 base at J, with 9 bases in the middle. CDR3 coding DNA: TGTGCCATCAGTGACCTAGCGCGGAACACCGGGGAGCTGTTTTTT. Translated: CAISDLARNTGELFF.

The chain employs TRBV7-2 and TRBJ1-5; D gene uncertain. Trimming left V 4 bases short and J 6 bases short, with 13 bases between. Germline V CDR1 and CDR2: SGHTA, FQGNSA. The CDR3 is made up of 14 amino acids. The CDR3 loop reads CASSSPSSGQPQHF. In DNA, the CDR3 is TGTGCCAGCAGCTCACCAAGTTCAGGTCAGCCCCAGCATTTT. The full variable domain, completed using reference TRBV7-2 and TRBJ1-5, is GAGVSQSPSNKVTEKGKDVELRCDPISGHTALYWYRQSLGQGLEFLIYFQGNSAPDKSGLPSDRFSAERTGGSVSTLTIQRTQQEDSAVYLCASSSPSSGQPQHFGDGTRLSIL.

The gene calls are TRBV28 and TRBJ2-1, with D possibly matching TRBD2 (5 bases). The CDR3 is made up of 15 amino acids. Deletions cut 6 bases from V and 0 bases from J, with 12 bases between. Germline CDR1 is MDHEN and CDR2 is SYDVKM. The DNA for the CDR3 is TGTGCCAGCAGACGTCCCCGGGGCTCCTACAATGAGCAGTTCTTC. This gives the protein CASRRPRGSYNEQFF.

This clone has more than one count but fewer than ten. The sample contains more than one DNA sequence encoding this CDR3. V usage is TRBV5-1 and J usage is TRBJ1-1; a weak D match, TRBD1 (5 bases). CDR3 length: 14 amino acids. The ends were cut back, 2 bases at V and 4 bases at J, with 12 bases in the middle. Germline V gives CDR1 SGHRS, CDR2 YFSETQ. CDR3 protein: CASSFSTGGTEAFF. The CDR3 DNA follows: TGCGCCAGCAGCTTTAGCACCGGGGGCACTGAAGCTTTCTTT.

The gene calls are TRBV2 and TRBJ1-2; no clear D gene. The germline V gene has CDR1 SNHLY and CDR2 FYNNEI. The CDR3 is 13 residues long. V gave up 2 bases and J gave up 4 bases, with 8 bases separating them. The CDR3 sequence: CASSERPVYGYTF. CDR3 nucleotide sequence: TGTGCCAGCAGTGAAAGGCCGGTCTATGGCTACACCTTC.

The chain has TRBV15 and TRBJ2-6, with a tentative D call TRBD2 (6 bases). The CDR3 extends over 15 amino acids. The V and J ends lost 5 bases and 0 bases respectively, with 8 bases between them. Germline values: CDR1 LNHNV, CDR2 YYDKDF (reference sequence). CDR3 in amino acids: CATSGGTSGANVLTF. In DNA, the CDR3 is TGTGCCACCAGCGGCGGGACCTCTGGGGCCAACGTCCTGACTTTC.

V is TRBV7-3 and J is TRBJ2-2, with 8 bases that match TRBD2. V lost 6 bases to trimming and J lost 5 bases; unmatched junction nucleotides: 5. This CDR3 comprises 14 residues. Germline CDR1 is SGHTA and CDR2 is FQGTGA. The CDR3 bases are TGTGCCAGCAGTAGTAGCGGGATAACCGGGGAGCTGTTTTTT. It specifies CASSSSGITGELFF.

The chain couples TRBV11-3 to TRBJ1-1; no firm D call. The CDR3 spans 12 residues. Germline CDR1 SGHNT, CDR2 YENEEA. Trimming shortened V by 5 bases and J by 4 bases, and 8 bases separated the two germline ends. The chain's CDR3 is CASSTGGTEAFF. CDR3 in DNA: TGTGCCAGCAGCACGGGCGGCACTGAAGCTTTCTTT.

The V and J genes are TRBV28 and TRBJ1-2; a possible D gene is TRBD1 (5 bases). Trimming left V 8 bases short and J 2 bases short, with 12 bases between. This CDR3 contains 13 residues. CDR1 MDHEN and CDR2 SYDVKM come from the germline V gene. CDR3 sequence: CASQRDGNYGYTF. The CDR3 bases are TGTGCCAGCCAAAGGGACGGGAACTATGGCTACACCTTC.

The chain combines TRBV7-3 with TRBJ2-2; 7 bases fit TRBD1. The germline gives CDR1 SGHTA, CDR2 FQGTGA. Unmatched junction bases numbered 4, after V lost 5 bases and J lost 1 base. This CDR3 region has 15 residues. The CDR3 reads CASSLGTVNTGELFF. CDR3 DNA: TGTGCCAGCAGCCTCGGGACAGTGAACACCGGGGAGCTGTTTTTT.

The V and J genes are TRBV7-9 and TRBJ1-1; D unclear. This CDR3 is built from 17 residues. From germline, CDR1 is SEHNR and CDR2 FQNEAQ (reference sequence). The V end lost 2 bases, the J end lost 9 bases, and 25 bases lay between the germline ends. Written as DNA, the CDR3 is TGTGCCAGCAGCTTAAAACAGCGAATAATCCAGCTGGTTCAAGCTTTCTTT. Translation: CASSLKQRIIQLVQAFF. Complete variable domain (other parts from reference TRBV7-9 and TRBJ1-1): DTGVSQNPRHKITKRGQNVTFRCDPISEHNRLYWYRQTLGQGPEFLTYFQNEAQLEKSRLLSDRFSAERPKGSFSTLEIQRTEQGDSAMYLCASSLKQRIIQLVQAFFGQGTRLTVV.

This chain uses TRBV7-3 with TRBJ2-1, with TRBD1 matching 7 bases. The length of the CDR3 is 14 residues. V lost 6 bases to trimming and J lost 5 bases; unmatched junction nucleotides: 7. The germline V gene has CDR1 SGHTA and CDR2 FQGTGA. CDR3 sequence reads: CASSLDRVNNEQFF. The CDR3 coding sequence is TGTGCCAGCAGTCTAGACAGGGTCAACAATGAGCAGTTCTTC.

The V and J genes are TRBV5-4 and TRBJ1-1, with a weak D call TRBD1 (5 bases). CDR3 length: 15 amino acids. Trimming left V 3 bases short and J 4 bases short, with 16 bases between. CDR1 SGHNT and CDR2 YYREEE come from the germline V gene (reference sequence). For the CDR3, the DNA is TGTGCCAGCAGCTCGGAGCTAGGGGCAGGCACTGAAGCTTTCTTT. The encoded protein is CASSSELGAGTEAFF.

The J gene is TRBJ2-2, the V gene TRBV7-3; 9 bases align to TRBD2. Germline CDR1 is SGHTA and CDR2 is FQGTGA. The CDR3 has 16 residues. Unmatched junction bases numbered 9, after V lost 2 bases and J lost 8 bases. The CDR3 loop is CASSLWDGLAGGELFF. CDR3 nucleotides: TGTGCCAGCAGCTTATGGGATGGTCTAGCGGGAGGGGAGCTGTTTTTT.

The genes are TRBV9 and TRBJ2-3; D gene uncertain. The germline V gene encodes CDR1 SGDLS and CDR2 YYNGEE. The CDR3 loop spans 13 amino acids. V dropped 4 bases and J dropped 6 bases, with 12 bases sitting between them. The CDR3 protein is CASSFQSWDTQYF. For the CDR3, the DNA is TGTGCCAGCAGCTTCCAGTCCTGGGATACGCAGTATTTT.

The chain uses TRBV9 and TRBJ1-2; D is ambiguous. The V gene's germline CDR1 is SGDLS and CDR2 YYNGEE. The V end was cut by 7 bases, the J end by 7 bases, with 20 bases between. The CDR3 consists of 14 residues. This CDR3 is CASSPPTPRSGYTF. In DNA, the CDR3 is TGTGCCAGCTCACCACCGACACCCCGCAGTGGCTACACCTTC.

The genes are TRBV7-2 and TRBJ2-7; D ambiguous. With 5 bases removed from V and 2 bases from J, the gap between germline ends came to 16 bases. The CDR3 loop spans 15 amino acids. Per germline, CDR1 SGHTA and CDR2 FQGNSA. The CDR3 loop reads CASSTGLGSTYEQYF. CDR3 nucleotide sequence: TGTGCCAGCAGCACGGGTCTGGGGTCTACCTACGAGCAGTACTTC.

This clone was seen just once. The chain combines TRBV4-2 with TRBJ2-5; 10 bases align to TRBD1. This CDR3 is built from 15 residues. Trimming cost V 3 bases and J 5 bases; bases outside gene matches: 6. Germline CDR1 reads LGHNA; CDR2 reads YNFKEQ. CDR3 sequence (DNA): TGTGCCAGCAGCCAGAGGGACAGGGGATTGGAGACCCAGTACTTC. It codes for CASSQRDRGLETQYF.

The sample holds one count of this clone. The rearrangement uses TRBV6-5 and TRBJ1-2, with D possibly being TRBD1 (6 bases). Trimming stripped 7 bases from V and 8 bases from J, with 23 bases between. Germline assignment: CDR1 MNHEY and CDR2 SVGAGI. The CDR3 consists of 15 residues. The CDR3 loop reads CASTAGDRQLWGYTF. CDR3 coding DNA: TGTGCCAGCACCGCAGGCGACAGGCAACTATGGGGCTACACCTTC.

J is TRBJ2-3 and V is TRBV11-2; the D gene is possibly TRBD2 (6 bases). CDR3 length: 17 residues. Germline-derived CDR1 and CDR2 are SGHAT and FQNNGV. V lost 4 bases to trimming and J lost 1 base, with 18 bases between them. DNA of the CDR3: TGTGCCAGCAGCTGGGGAGACAGCTGGGGGGGCACAGATACGCAGTATTTT. This codes for CASSWGDSWGGTDTQYF.

The chain uses TRBV5-1 and TRBJ1-3; the match to TRBD1 covers 7 bases. Germline assignment: CDR1 SGHRS and CDR2 YFSETQ. The V segment lost 0 bases and the J segment 2 bases; nucleotides outside the gene matches: 8. The CDR3 sequence is 17 residues long. The CDR3 nucleotides read TGCGCCAGCAGCTTGGGGGCCCGCCAGGGGGCTGGAAACACCATATATTTT. As protein: CASSLGARQGAGNTIYF.

The chain employs TRBV7-2 and TRBJ2-2; D gene uncertain. Between the trimmed V and J ends, which lost 5 bases and 7 bases, there was a span of 8 bases. The germline gives CDR1 SGHTA, CDR2 FQGNSA. The CDR3 length is 12 residues. The CDR3 protein is CASSKGFGELFF. CDR3 nucleotides: TGTGCCAGCAGCAAGGGTTTCGGGGAGCTGTTTTTT.

The chain links TRBV30 to TRBJ2-7; 7 nucleotides agree with TRBD2. V lost 3 bases, J lost 5 bases, and 7 bases stayed unmatched. CDR1 GTSNPN and CDR2 SVGIG come from the germline V gene (reference sequence). The CDR3 covers 13 residues. The CDR3 sequence: CAWSSGTGDEQYF. The CDR3, as DNA: TGTGCCTGGAGCAGCGGGACGGGCGACGAGCAGTACTTC. The complete variable domain, with remaining parts taken from reference TRBV30 and TRBJ2-7, reads SQTIHQWPATLVQPVGSPLSLECTVEGTSNPNLYWYRQAAGRGLQLLFYSVGIGQISSEVPQNLSASRPQDRQFILSSKKLLLSDSGFYLCAWSSGTGDEQYFGPGTRLTVT.

V usage is TRBV7-9 and J usage is TRBJ2-3; D might be TRBD1 (5 bases). The CDR3 consists of 18 residues. CDR1 and CDR2 from the germline V gene are SEHNR and FQNEAQ (reference sequence). V lost 5 bases and J 1 base, leaving 22 bases between the germline ends. In nucleotides, the CDR3 is TGTGCCAGCAGCCCCCCCCCAGGGTGGGTCTTCGGCACAGATACGCAGTATTTT. Translating gives CASSPPPGWVFGTDTQYF.

This chain joins TRBV28 and TRBJ2-1, with 7 bases matching TRBD2. The length of the CDR3 is 14 residues. Germline trimming cut 10 bases from V and 5 bases from J; bases unmatched to any gene: 11. Germline V gene lookup returns CDR1 MDHEN and CDR2 SYDVKM. CDR3 in DNA: TGTGCCACCAAGAGCGGGACCACGAACAATGAGCAGTTCTTC. Its translation: CATKSGTTNNEQFF.

The chain has TRBV11-1 and TRBJ2-5; weak D call: TRBD2 (5 bases). The germline gives CDR1 SGHAT, CDR2 FQDESV (reference sequence). V was clipped by 4 bases and J by 0 bases, with 18 bases between them. This CDR3 spans 17 amino acids. The CDR3 DNA is TGTGCCAGCAGCTCACGAGGGCATCCTCGGTACCAAGAGACCCAGTACTTC. Translated: CASSSRGHPRYQETQYF.